This TCR beta chain was captured by sequencing in a study of metastatic and nonmetastatic thyroid tumors. The wider study: Where malignant and benign thyroid patients were concerned, repertoires were compared across blood and tumor or nodule tissue.

Authors' analysis steps: Built for papillary thyroid cancer, a distant-metastasis classifier drew on CDR3 differences across clinicopathological groups. TCRdb re-called the PCR reads through MiXCR. For this entry, the V and J calls and clone size follow TCRdb and not the study's own pipeline. The data show roughly 70,000 clones, with less than 20% seen just once and roughly 13% held by the top ten. This clone was seen repeatedly, ten times or more. Its antigen is not known. No patient had received any treatment before thyroid surgery. This CDR3 has 13 residues. Trimming shortened V by 10 bases and J by 0 bases, and 12 bases separated the two germline ends. Germline loops: CDR1 SGHNT, CDR2 YENEEA. General study points: TCR beta diversity was reportedly significantly higher in malignant thyroid tumors than benign nodules, in blood and tumor.

The chain employs TRBV11-3 and TRBJ1-1; D is ambiguous. Sequencing used blood. The sequence came from a female donor with papillary thyroid cancer or a benign thyroid nodule (not recorded which). Some clones in this sample may be carry-over from other donors' samples. The CDR3 region has the DNA TGTGCCACCTCTGTGAATATGAACACTGAAGCTTTCTTT. It encodes CATSVNMNTEAFF.